The next 10 T cell receptor beta chains were all read from a single sample in a study of human T cells and chemical hapten exposure. Sample time point: patch test 3, about 24 weeks after DPC sensitization. Treatment denoted: therapeutic diphenylcyclopropenone sensitization with weekly scalp DPC. TCRdb reprocessed the RACE reads with MiXCR, giving one entry per CDR3 protein. There are some 84,000 distinct CDR3 sequences in the sample; more than 10% occur only once, and around 3.8% lies in the top ten. Sequencing was performed on whole blood, taken in connection with sensitization to the hapten diphenylcyclopropenone (DPC). The receptors shown here come from a woman aged 50 to 65 with alopecia areata. Some clones in this sample may be carry-over from other donors' samples.

There are many counts of this clonotype. The chain is built from TRBV7-8 and TRBJ1-1; D is perhaps TRBD1 (6 bases). Trimming stripped 3 bases from V and 1 base from J, with 15 bases between. The CDR3 totals 16 residues. The germline V gene has CDR1 SGHVS and CDR2 FQNEAQ. The CDR3 coding sequence is TGTGCCAGCAGCTTCAGGAGCGACAGGACGAACACTGAAGCTTTCTTT. This encodes CASSFRSDRTNTEAFF.

This clonotype was recorded many times. The rearrangement joins TRBV2 to TRBJ1-5; D is uncertain. Germline CDR1 is SNHLY and CDR2 is FYNNEI. The V and J ends lost 5 bases and 0 bases respectively, with 8 bases between them. There are 14 residues in the CDR3. The CDR3 sequence: CASSQHYSNQPQHF. CDR3 in DNA: TGTGCCAGCAGTCAGCATTATAGCAATCAGCCCCAGCATTTT.

Many counts were recorded for this clonotype. The genes are TRBV29-1 and TRBJ1-1; D uncertain. The CDR3 loop spans 11 amino acids. The V and J ends lost 6 bases and 1 base respectively, with 6 bases between them. CDR1 is SQVTM, CDR2 ANQGSEA, per germline. CDR3 sequence (DNA): TGCAGCGTACTGGGGAACACTGAAGCTTTCTTT. Its translation: CSVLGNTEAFF.

The sample holds many counts of this clonotype. The rearrangement joins TRBV5-1 to TRBJ1-5; 9 nucleotides align to TRBD1. CDR3 length: 15 residues. The germline V gene encodes CDR1 SGHRS and CDR2 YFSETQ. V dropped 10 bases and J dropped 3; count of bases not matched to a gene: 11. The CDR3 region has the DNA TGCGCCTGCTATCCCGGGACAGGGAACAATCAGCCCCAGCATTTT. Residues: CACYPGTGNNQPQHF.

This clonotype was detected ten times or more. CDR3 protein: CASSLRQNTGELFF. CDR3 DNA sequence: TGTGCCAGCAGCTTGAGACAGAACACCGGGGAGCTGTTTTTT. This rearrangement joins TRBV5-6 to TRBJ2-2; D not certain. V lost 1 base, J lost 1 base, and 5 bases lay in between. The germline gives CDR1 SGHDT, CDR2 YYEEEE. The length of the CDR3 is 14 residues. The variable domain in full, with the rest retrieved from reference TRBV5-6 and TRBJ2-2, is DAGVTQSPTHLIKTRGQQVTLRCSPKSGHDTVSWYQQALGQGPQFIFQYYEEEERQRGNFPDRFSGHQFPNYSSELNVNALLLGDSALYLCASSLRQNTGELFFGEGSRLTVL.

This clonotype has a count of ten or more. The chain couples TRBV6-2 or TRBV6-3 to TRBJ2-7; possible D gene TRBD2, 6 bases. CDR1 is MNHEY and CDR2 is SVGEGT in the germline V gene. V was trimmed by 5 bases and J by 0 bases, leaving 17 bases between them. CDR3 length equals 16 residues. The DNA for the CDR3 is TGTGCCAGCAGTCCCCGGGGGAGCTCATACTCCTACGAGCAGTACTTC. Amino acids: CASSPRGSSYSYEQYF.

This clonotype has ten or more counts. This CDR3 reads CSSALGTGELFF. The CDR3 DNA sequence: TGCAGCTCCGCGCTAGGCACCGGGGAGCTGTTTTTT. V gene TRBV29-1 combines with J gene TRBJ2-2, with D hard to call. Trimming cost V 8 bases and J 4 bases, with 11 bases left between them. Germline V gives CDR1 SQVTM, CDR2 ANQGSEA. This CDR3 contains 12 residues.

In its sample, this clonotype was seen many times. This rearrangement joins TRBV7-8 to TRBJ2-2, with 7 bases aligning to TRBD1. Germline CDR1 SGHVS, CDR2 FQNEAQ. V shed 6 bases and J 7 bases; nucleotides not matched to a gene: 8. This CDR3 comprises 14 residues. CDR3 residues: CASSIFQGVGELFF. The CDR3 DNA reads as TGTGCCAGCAGTATCTTTCAGGGGGTCGGGGAGCTGTTTTTT.

This clonotype was observed many times. The chain joins TRBV7-9 to TRBJ2-6; TRBD1 or TRBD2 may be the D gene (7 bases each). CDR3 size: 18 residues. CDR1 is SEHNR, CDR2 FQNEAQ, per germline (reference sequence). V was clipped by 5 bases and J by 0 bases, with 17 bases between them. The CDR3 DNA is TGTGCCAGCAGCCGGGAGCGGGACAGCAGCTCTGGGGCCAACGTCCTGACTTTC. It yields the protein CASSRERDSSSGANVLTF.

This clonotype was seen at least ten times. This chain connects TRBV7-6 to TRBJ2-7; perhaps TRBD2 as D (6 bases). Per germline, CDR1 SGHVS and CDR2 FNYEAQ. The CDR3 sequence is 15 residues long. V dropped 3 bases and J dropped 0 bases, with 12 bases sitting between them. The CDR3 is CASSLVAEASYEQYF. The CDR3 bases are TGTGCCAGCAGCTTGGTAGCGGAGGCCTCCTACGAGCAGTACTTC.